This T cell receptor (beta chain) was sequenced during a study of OX40 agonist ivuxolimab in advanced cancers. Overall study: Cohort: approximately 79% men, mean age approximately 66, aged roughly 20 to 79. Checkpoint inhibitors had been given previously to under 50% of patients. General study points: Normalized T-cell clonal expansion was also low in a subset of nonresponders.

Generated by immunoSEQ multiplex PCR, the TCRdb table keeps only in-frame clones and is missing some. Here the sample spans around 60,000 clones, 80% to 90% being singletons. The ends were cut back, 6 bases at V and 2 bases at J, with 9 bases in the middle. CDR3 length: 12 amino acids. CDR1 is SGHRS, CDR2 YFSETQ, per germline. Worth noting for this clone: Its specificity is unknown.

The receptor was isolated from an adult with an advanced solid tumor such as melanoma, head and neck, liver or kidney cancer. The rearrangement uses TRBV5-1 and TRBJ2-7; D uncertain. The sample consisted of CD4+ or CD8+ T cells sorted from blood, taken in a trial of the OX40 agonist ivuxolimab. As DNA, the CDR3 is TGCGCCAGCATGGGCAATACCTACGAGCAGTACTTC. Its translation: CASMGNTYEQYF.